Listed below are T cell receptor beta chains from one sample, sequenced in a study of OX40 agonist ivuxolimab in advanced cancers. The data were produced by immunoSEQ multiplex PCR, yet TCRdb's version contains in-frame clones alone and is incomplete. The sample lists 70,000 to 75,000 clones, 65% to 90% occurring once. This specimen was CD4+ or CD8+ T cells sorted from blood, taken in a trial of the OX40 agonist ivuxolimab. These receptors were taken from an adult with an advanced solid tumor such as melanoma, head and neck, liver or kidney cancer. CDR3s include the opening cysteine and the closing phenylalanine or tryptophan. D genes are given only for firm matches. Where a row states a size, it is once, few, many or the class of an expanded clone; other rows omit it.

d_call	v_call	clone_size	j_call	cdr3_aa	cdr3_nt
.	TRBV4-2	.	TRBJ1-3	CASSQAPWSSGNTIYF	TGTGCCAGCAGCCAAGCCCCATGGAGCTCTGGAAACACCATATATTTT
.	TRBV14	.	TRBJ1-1	CASSLRGAEGTEAFF	TGTGCCAGCAGCCTGCGGGGGGCCGAGGGCACTGAAGCTTTCTTT
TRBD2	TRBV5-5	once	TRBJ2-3	CASSRFGTTYTDTQYF	TGTGCCAGCAGCCGATTCGGGACTACGTACACAGATACGCAGTATTTT
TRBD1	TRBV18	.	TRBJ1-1	CASAAPGQENTEAFF	TGTGCCAGCGCCGCTCCGGGACAGGAAAACACTGAAGCTTTCTTT
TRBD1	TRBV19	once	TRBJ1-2	CASSILTGGANYGYTF	TGTGCCAGTAGTATTCTCACAGGGGGAGCTAACTATGGCTACACCTTC
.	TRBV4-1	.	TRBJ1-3	CASSQGQSSGNTIYF	TGCGCCAGCAGCCAAGGGCAGAGCTCTGGAAACACCATATATTTT
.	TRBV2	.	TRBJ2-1	CASSEGYNEQFF	TGTGCCAGCAGTGAGGGGTACAATGAGCAGTTCTTC
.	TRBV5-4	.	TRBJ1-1	CAKELQGAMNTEAFF	TGTGCCAAAGAGCTCCAAGGGGCCATGAACACTGAAGCTTTCTTT
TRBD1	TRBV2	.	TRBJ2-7	CASSTDRGLISYEQYF	TGTGCCAGCAGTACCGACAGGGGGCTTATCTCCTACGAGCAGTACTTC
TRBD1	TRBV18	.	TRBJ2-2	CASSRTGAPTGELFF	TGTGCCAGCTCAAGGACAGGGGCGCCCACCGGGGAGCTGTTTTTT
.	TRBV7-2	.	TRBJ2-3	CASSFRAGAWDTDTQYF	TGTGCCAGCAGCTTTCGGGCGGGGGCTTGGGACACAGATACGCAGTATTTT
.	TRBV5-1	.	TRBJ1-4	CASSFRADSATNEKLFF	TGCGCCAGCAGCTTTAGGGCAGACTCCGCAACTAATGAAAAACTGTTTTTT
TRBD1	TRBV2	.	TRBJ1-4	CASRKTGDNEKLFF	TGTGCCAGCAGGAAGACAGGGGACAATGAAAAACTGTTTTTT
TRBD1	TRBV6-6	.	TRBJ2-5	CASSYWGQQETQYF	TGTGCCAGCAGTTACTGGGGACAGCAAGAGACCCAGTACTTC
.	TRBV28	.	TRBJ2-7	CASSFRTREQYF	TGTGCCAGCAGTTTCAGGACACGCGAGCAGTACTTC
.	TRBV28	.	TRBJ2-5	CASSWNQETQYF	TGTGCCAGCAGTTGGAACCAAGAGACCCAGTACTTC
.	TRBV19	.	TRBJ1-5	CASSITSQPQHF	TGTGCCAGTAGTATAACCTCTCAGCCCCAGCATTTT
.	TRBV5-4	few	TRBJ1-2	CASSFDQGMGYTF	TGTGCCAGCAGCTTCGATCAGGGCATGGGCTACACCTTC
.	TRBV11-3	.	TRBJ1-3	CASSSTGGSGNTIYF	TGTGCCAGCAGCTCCACGGGGGGCTCCGGAAACACCATATATTTT
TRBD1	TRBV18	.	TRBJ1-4	CASSPRTGGVTYEKLFF	TGTGCCAGCTCACCACGAACAGGGGGCGTAACTTATGAAAAACTGTTTTTT
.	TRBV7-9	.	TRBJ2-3	CASSLGAADTQYF	TGTGCCAGCAGCTTAGGCGCGGCAGATACGCAGTATTTT
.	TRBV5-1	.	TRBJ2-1	CASSSPPGNSYNEQFF	TGCGCCAGCAGCTCACCCCCAGGAAACTCCTACAATGAGCAGTTCTTC
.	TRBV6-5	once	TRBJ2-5	CASTQQGQETQYF	TGTGCCAGCACCCAACAGGGACAAGAGACCCAGTACTTC
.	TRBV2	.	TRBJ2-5	CASSESGVVTQYF	TGTGCCAGCAGTGAGTCAGGGGTGGTGACCCAGTACTTC
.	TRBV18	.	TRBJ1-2	CASSSYSGDDGYTF	TGTGCCAGCTCATCGTACTCAGGGGACGATGGCTACACCTTC
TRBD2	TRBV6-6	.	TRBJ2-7	CASTASGGAREQYF	TGTGCCAGCACAGCCTCGGGGGGGGCCCGCGAGCAGTACTTC
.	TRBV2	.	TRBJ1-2	CASGRDFYGYTF	TGTGCCAGCGGGAGGGATTTCTATGGCTACACCTTC
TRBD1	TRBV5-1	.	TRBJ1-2	CASSPGQVYGYTF	TGCGCCAGCAGCCCCGGACAGGTCTATGGCTACACCTTC
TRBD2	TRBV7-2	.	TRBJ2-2	CASSLAPLAGGPGFSTGELFF	TGTGCCAGCAGCTTAGCGCCACTAGCGGGGGGGCCTGGGTTTTCCACCGGGGAGCTGTTTTTT
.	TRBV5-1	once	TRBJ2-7	CASSLDRELYEQYF	TGCGCCAGCAGCTTGGACAGGGAGCTCTACGAGCAGTACTTC
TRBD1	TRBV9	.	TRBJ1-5	CASSVLGTGPQPQHF	TGTGCCAGCAGCGTACTCGGGACAGGGCCTCAGCCCCAGCATTTT
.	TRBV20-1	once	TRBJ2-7	CSAKANYEQYF	TGCAGTGCTAAGGCCAACTACGAGCAGTACTTC
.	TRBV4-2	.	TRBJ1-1	CASSQVVRWAMNTEAFF	TGTGCCAGCAGCCAAGTAGTTAGGTGGGCCATGAACACTGAAGCTTTCTTT
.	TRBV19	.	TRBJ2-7	CASSQGLGYEQYF	TGTGCCAGTAGCCAGGGTTTGGGCTACGAGCAGTACTTC
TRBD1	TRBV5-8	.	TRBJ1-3	CASSLTGTGNTIYF	TGTGCCAGCAGCCTGACAGGGACTGGAAACACCATATATTTT
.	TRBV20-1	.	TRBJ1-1	CSARGSDEAFF	TGCAGTGCTAGGGGGTCGGATGAAGCTTTCTTT